This section outlines one TCR beta chain sequence together with its context. The record originates from a study of blood T cell repertoires in COVID-19. Study details: Nucleic acid was either cDNA or gDNA, and it came from T cells, B-cell-depleted T cells, or PBMCs.

V lost 6 bases to trimming and J lost 3 bases; unmatched junction nucleotides: 6. The CDR3 totals 15 residues. Germline V gene data show CDR1 as SGHTA and CDR2 as FQGNSA. In the study's own analysis: It was from reference gene primer amplification that nucleated cell counts were estimated. The method was immunoSEQ multiplex PCR; TCRdb's version includes in-frame clones alone and lacks a portion of them. V and J calls and clone size come straight from that table; D and trimming were deduced from the DNA. Of roughly 190,000 clones listed, 80% to 85% are singletons. The TCR comes from a human donor with acute or convalescent COVID-19. The donor label of this sample is uncertain. The sequenced material came from peripheral blood. The V call is TRBV7-2, the J call TRBJ2-2; 8 bases fit TRBD1. The CDR3, as DNA: TGTGCCAGCAGTCAGACAGGGGTTGACACCGGGGAGCTGTTTTTT. It yields the protein CASSQTGVDTGELFF.